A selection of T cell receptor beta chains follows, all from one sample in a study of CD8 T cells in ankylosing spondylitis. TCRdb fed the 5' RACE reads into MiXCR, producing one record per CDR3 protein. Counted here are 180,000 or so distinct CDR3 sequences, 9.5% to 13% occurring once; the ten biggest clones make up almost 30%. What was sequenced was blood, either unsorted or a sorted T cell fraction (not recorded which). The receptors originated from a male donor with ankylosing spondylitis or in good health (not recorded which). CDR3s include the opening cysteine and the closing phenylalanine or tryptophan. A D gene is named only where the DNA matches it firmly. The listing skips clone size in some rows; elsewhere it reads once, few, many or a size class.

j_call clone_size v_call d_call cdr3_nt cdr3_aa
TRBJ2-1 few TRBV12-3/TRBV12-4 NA TGTGCCAGCAGTCCCCGAGGGCTCCCGGGTGAGCAGTTCTTC CASSPRGLPGEQFF
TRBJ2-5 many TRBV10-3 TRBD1 TGTGCCATCAGTGAGATGAGGGGGCTACAAGAGACCCAGTACTTC CAISEMRGLQETQYF
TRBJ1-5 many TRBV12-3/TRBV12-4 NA TGTGCCAGCAGTTTCGGGGGGCGTGCGAATCAGCCCCAGCATTTT CASSFGGRANQPQHF
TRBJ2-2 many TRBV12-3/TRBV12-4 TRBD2 TGTGCCAGCAGTTTGGGAGGGACCAACACCGGGGAGCTGTTTTTT CASSLGGTNTGELFF
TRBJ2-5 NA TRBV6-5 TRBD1 TGTGCCAGCAGTTATGGGGGAGACAGGGGAGAGACCCAGTACTTC CASSYGGDRGETQYF
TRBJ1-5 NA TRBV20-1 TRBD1 TGCAGTGCGTGGACAGGGGACAGCAATCAGCCCCAGCATTTT CSAWTGDSNQPQHF
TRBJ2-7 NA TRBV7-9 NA TGTGCCAGCAGCGGGGGGGGCATCGGCTACGAGCAGTACTTC CASSGGGIGYEQYF
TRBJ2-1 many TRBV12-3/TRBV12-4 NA TGTGCCAGCACTTTGGACCGGGGTGTAGATGAGCAGTTCTTC CASTLDRGVDEQFF
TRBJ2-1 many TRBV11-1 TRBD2 TGTGCCAGCAGCCTCAGCGGGAGGGCCGTCAATGAGCAGTTCTTC CASSLSGRAVNEQFF
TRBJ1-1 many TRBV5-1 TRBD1 TGCGCCAGCAGCTTGGGGGACAGGGGGCGCAGGACTGAAGCTTTCTTT CASSLGDRGRRTEAFF